The 5 T cell receptor beta chains presented below share a single source sample, sequenced in a study of shared clonotypes between healthy human individuals (dated by TCRdb to about 2020). Library creation used the immunoSEQ multiplex PCR assay. This immuneACCESS table, as held by TCRdb, lists in-frame sequences with V and J called but not all clones. Of the missing ones, under half trace to an unresolved V gene in checked studies; the others have no known cause. For this sample the table gives 2 million to 2.5 million clones, of which 85% to 95% were detected only once. The leading ten clones occupy more than 0.35% of the sample. The source material was naive CD4+ T cells from PBMCs. The cell subset or site tag for this specimen amounts to: CD45RA+ positively selected. The receptors were gathered from a man between 18 and 29 years old in good health. Some clones in this sample may be carry-over from other donors' samples.

This clone was recorded once. The chain couples TRBV18 to TRBJ2-7; 10 nucleotides match TRBD2. Germline V gene lookup returns CDR1 KGHSH and CDR2 LQKENI. V lost 3 bases, J lost 6 bases, and 5 bases stayed unmatched. The CDR3 runs to 14 residues. In DNA, the CDR3 is TGTGCCAGCTCACCCCTAGCGGGAGTAAGCGAGCAGTACTTC. Amino acids: CASSPLAGVSEQYF.

CDR3: CASSPRTGRASTDTQYF. In DNA, the CDR3 is TGTGCCAGCAGCCCCCGGACAGGTCGAGCTAGCACAGATACGCAGTATTTT. The chain links TRBV11-2 to TRBJ2-3; 7 nucleotides match TRBD1. The V and J ends lost 5 bases and 0 bases, in that order; junction bases with no gene match: 11. Germline CDR1 reads SGHAT; CDR2 reads FQNNGV. The CDR3 consists of 17 residues. The whole variable domain, remainder taken from reference TRBV11-2 and TRBJ2-3, is EAGVAQSPRYKIIEKRQSVAFWCNPISGHATLYWYQQILGQGPKLLIQFQNNGVVDDSQLPKDRFSAERLKGVDSTLKIQPAKLEDSAVYLCASSPRTGRASTDTQYFGPGTRLTVL.

This clone was seen just once. This chain uses TRBV6-5 with TRBJ2-2, with 13 positions matching TRBD2. In germline, CDR1 is MNHEY, CDR2 SVGAGI. Germline trimming cut 4 bases from V and 6 bases from J; bases unmatched to any gene: 2. The CDR3 runs 15 residues. CDR3 nucleotides: TGTGCCAGCAGTTCTACTAGCGGGAGGGCCGGGGAGCTGTTTTTT. Translated: CASSSTSGRAGELFF.

This clone was observed a handful of times. The chain uses TRBV9 and TRBJ1-2; tentatively, D is TRBD1 (5 bases). Trimming took 2 bases from V and 5 from J, leaving 16 bases between them. The CDR3 loop spans 15 amino acids. Germline V gives CDR1 SGDLS, CDR2 YYNGEE. The CDR3 spells CASSVIGTSTYGYTF. The CDR3 bases are TGTGCCAGCAGCGTGATCGGGACGAGCACGTATGGCTACACCTTC.

The rearrangement links TRBV7-3 to TRBJ2-1, with a possible D match to TRBD1 (6 bases). The V gene lost 2 bases and the J gene lost 6 bases, with 20 bases spanning the gap. CDR3 length equals 17 residues. CDR1 is SGHTA, CDR2 FQGTGA, per germline. The CDR3 sequence: CASSLGVSGGAGNEQFF. DNA of the CDR3: TGTGCCAGCAGCTTAGGTGTTAGTGGGGGCGCAGGCAATGAGCAGTTCTTC. The complete variable domain, with remaining parts taken from reference TRBV7-3 and TRBJ2-1, reads GAGVSQTPSNKVTEKGKYVELRCDPISGHTALYWYRQSLGQGPEFLIYFQGTGAADDSGLPNDRFFAVRPEGSVSTLKIQRTERGDSAVYLCASSLGVSGGAGNEQFFGPGTRLTVL.